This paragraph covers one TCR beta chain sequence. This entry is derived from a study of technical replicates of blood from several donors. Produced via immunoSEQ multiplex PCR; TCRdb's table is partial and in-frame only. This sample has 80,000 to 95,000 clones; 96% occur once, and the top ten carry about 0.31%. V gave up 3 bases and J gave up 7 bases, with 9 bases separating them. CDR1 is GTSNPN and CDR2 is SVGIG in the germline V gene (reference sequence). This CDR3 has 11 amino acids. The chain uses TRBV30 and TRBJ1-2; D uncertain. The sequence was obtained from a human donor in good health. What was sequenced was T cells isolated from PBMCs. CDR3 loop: CAWRPAGGYTF. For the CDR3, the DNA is TGTGCCTGGAGACCGGCAGGTGGCTACACCTTC.